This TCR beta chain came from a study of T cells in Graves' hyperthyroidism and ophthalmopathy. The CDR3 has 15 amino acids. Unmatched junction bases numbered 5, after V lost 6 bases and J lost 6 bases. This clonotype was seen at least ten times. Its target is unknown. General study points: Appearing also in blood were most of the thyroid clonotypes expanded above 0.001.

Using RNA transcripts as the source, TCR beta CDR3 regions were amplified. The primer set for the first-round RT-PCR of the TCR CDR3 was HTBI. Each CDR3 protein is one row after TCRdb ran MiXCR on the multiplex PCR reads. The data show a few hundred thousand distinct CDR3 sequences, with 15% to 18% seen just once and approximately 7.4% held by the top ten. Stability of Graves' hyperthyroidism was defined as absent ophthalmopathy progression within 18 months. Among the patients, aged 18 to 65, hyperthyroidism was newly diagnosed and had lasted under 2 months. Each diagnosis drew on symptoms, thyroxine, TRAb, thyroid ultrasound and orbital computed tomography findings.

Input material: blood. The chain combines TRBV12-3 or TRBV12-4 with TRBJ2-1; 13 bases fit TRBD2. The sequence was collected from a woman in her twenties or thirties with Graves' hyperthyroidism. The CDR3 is CASSRGLAGPNEQFF. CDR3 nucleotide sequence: TGTGCCAGCAGCCGGGGACTAGCGGGACCCAATGAGCAGTTCTTC.